The following is a T cell receptor beta chain sequence with its context. Germline V lookup: CDR1 PRHDT, CDR2 FYEKMQ (reference sequence). V shed 0 bases, J shed 3 bases, and the junction held 3 bases outside the gene matches. This CDR3 comprises 15 residues. This specimen belongs to a study of blood T cell repertoires in COVID-19. About the study: COVID-19 samples from acute and convalescent phases originated in the United States, Italy and Spain.

The table came from immunoSEQ multiplex PCR; TCRdb's copy has only in-frame clones and leaves some out. The sample lists 250,000 or so clones, 88% occurring once. This chain links TRBV13 with TRBJ2-3; 7 nucleotides agree with TRBD1. Sequencing was done on a sample of peripheral blood. This TCR was sampled from a woman aged 40 to 55 who had recovered from COVID-19. DNA for the CDR3: TGTGCCAGCAGCTTAGGGGACAGGCAAACAGATACGCAGTATTTT. Translated: CASSLGDRQTDTQYF.